This T cell receptor beta chain was documented in a study of blood T cells in healthy people across ages. This clonotype was detected a few times. Its antigen is still unknown. Study-wide points: Estimated diversity, derived from one million T cells, was regarded as an underestimate. Greater diversity and more naive CD4+ cells were seen in long-lived donors than in aged donors. While age rose, TCR beta diversity per million T cells dropped in a roughly linear way. It was found that TCR beta diversity correlated strongly with the percentage of naive T cells.

Germline loops: CDR1 MDHEN, CDR2 SYDVKM. The CDR3 extends over 16 amino acids. A J-beta primer mix and a sample-barcoded 5' primer were used in a second PCR of roughly 7 to 12 cycles. TCRdb re-derived calls from the 5' RACE reads in MiXCR, one entry per CDR3 protein. The sample shows about 630,000 distinct CDR3 sequences, roughly 20% of them seen only once. The sample was blood. The chain carries TRBV28 and TRBJ2-5; D is perhaps TRBD2 (6 bases). The J call is uncertain, as TRBJ2-7 better fits the DNA end. This TCR was sampled from a man between 70 and 80 years old in good health. The CDR3 loop is CASSSPGAGRTCEQYF. For the CDR3, the DNA is TGTGCCAGCAGTTCTCCTGGGGCGGGACGAACGTGCGAGCAGTACTTC.